The present T cell receptor beta chain was sequenced within a study of T cells after yellow fever vaccination. Study background: For low cell numbers, libraries were made with SMART-Seq v4 Ultra Low Input. Study-level results: Re-detected after boosting: most primary clones, around 96% of CD4 and 75% to 90% of CD8. A minor fraction of clonotypes spanned both CD4 and CD8 compartments.

TCR cDNA was made by 5'RACE template switching, adding a universal primer site and UMIs. One entry per CDR3 protein, called by TCRdb with MiXCR from the 5' RACE reads. The sample carries approximately 510,000 distinct CDR3 sequences, 21% recorded once. CDR3 length: 16 residues. Germline values: CDR1 MGHRA, CDR2 YSYEKL. Trimming removed 3 bases from V and 4 bases from J; junction bases left unmatched: 10. This clonotype was counted between two and nine times. As yet, its antigen is unknown. This sequence was found in a young man who received the YFV17D yellow fever vaccine. The chain is built from TRBV4-1 and TRBJ2-5; 8 nucleotides line up with TRBD2. Sequenced here: PBMCs, sampled more than 20 days after the first yellow fever vaccination. CDR3 nucleotides: TGCGCCAGCAGCCACGGGGGGGCCTCGGGTCCAGAGACCCAGTACTTC. This sequence encodes CASSHGGASGPETQYF.